This T cell receptor (beta chain) was sequenced for a study of cytomegalovirus exposure and HLA in healthy donors. Study overall: Drawn from HLA-typed donors, some 80 million unique TCRs were held in an early data release.

General study findings and limits: Later analysis identified 15,000 to 20,000 TCR beta sequences associated with HLA alleles, using a false discovery rate threshold of 0.05.

As to this clone: No antigen is known for it.

CDR1 SNHLY and CDR2 FYNNEI come from the germline V gene. There are 14 residues in the CDR3. The V gene end was trimmed by 6 bases and the J gene end by 2 bases; junction bases not matched to a gene: 6. Primers included in the PCR were 60 Vbeta and 13 Jbeta primers. Produced via immunoSEQ multiplex PCR; TCRdb's table is partial and in-frame only. The sample lists about 110,000 clones; approximately 82% were seen once. The V and J genes are TRBV2 and TRBJ1-1, with 7 bases identical to TRBD1. This TCR was sampled from a man between 35 and 55 years old in good health and CMV-seropositive. The sequenced material came from PBMCs. The CDR3 nucleotides are TGTGCCAGCAGACGGGACAGAGACAACACTGAAGCTTTCTTT. Translating it yields CASRRDRDNTEAFF. The full variable domain, its missing parts supplied by reference TRBV2 and TRBJ1-1, is EPEVTQTPSHQVTQMGQEVILRCVPISNHLYFYWYRQILGQKVEFLVSFYNNEISEKSEIFDDQFSVERPDGSNFTLKIRSTKLEDSAMYFCASRRDRDNTEAFFGQGTRLTVV.